This T cell receptor (beta chain) appears in the sequencing data of a study of T cells after yellow fever vaccination. After removal of 6 bases from V and 3 bases from J, the junction contained 5 bases not matched to a gene. CDR3 size: 13 residues. The germline gives CDR1 DFQATT, CDR2 SNEGSKA (reference sequence). Study conclusions and caveats: Most clones from primary vaccination were detected again post-booster (around 95% CD4, 88% CD8). Compared with primary, the secondary response was weaker and peaked at day 5, not 15. Abundant contaminating clonotypes from the bulk population could appear in FACS-sorted repertoires. The appearance of a small share of clonotypes in both CD4 and CD8 compartments was observed.

To note about this clonotype: Its antigen is as yet unknown.

TCRdb reanalysed the 5' RACE reads using MiXCR and keeps one entry per CDR3 protein. The table lists roughly 250,000 distinct CDR3 sequences, 10% to 15% of them singletons, with about 0.51% in the top ten. The sample was CD4+ T cells sorted from PBMCs, taken 45 days after the yellow fever booster vaccination. This TCR was sampled from a man aged 25-40 years who received the YFV17D yellow fever vaccine. The chain carries TRBV20-1 and TRBJ2-7, with 10 nucleotides matching TRBD1. CDR3 coding DNA: TGCAGTGCAGAAGGGACAGGGGACTACGAGCAGTACTTC. This codes for CSAEGTGDYEQYF.